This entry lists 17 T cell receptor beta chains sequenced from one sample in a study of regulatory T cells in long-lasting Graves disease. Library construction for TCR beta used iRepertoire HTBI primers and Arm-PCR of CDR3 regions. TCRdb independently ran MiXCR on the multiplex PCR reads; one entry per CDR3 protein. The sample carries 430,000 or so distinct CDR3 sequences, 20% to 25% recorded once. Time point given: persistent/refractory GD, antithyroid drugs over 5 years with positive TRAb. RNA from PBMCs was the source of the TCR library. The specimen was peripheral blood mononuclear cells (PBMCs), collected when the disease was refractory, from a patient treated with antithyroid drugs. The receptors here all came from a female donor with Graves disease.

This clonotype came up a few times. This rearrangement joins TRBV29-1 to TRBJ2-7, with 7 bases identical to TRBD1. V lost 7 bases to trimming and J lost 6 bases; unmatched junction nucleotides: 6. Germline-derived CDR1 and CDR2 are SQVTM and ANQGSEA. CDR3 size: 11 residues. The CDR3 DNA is TGCAGCGGAACAGGGGACAGCGAGCAGTACTTC. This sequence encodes CSGTGDSEQYF.

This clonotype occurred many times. As DNA, the CDR3 is TGTGCCACCAGCAGAGATGTCCAGGGGGCGCTTGGGGCCAACGTCCTGACTTTC. It encodes CATSRDVQGALGANVLTF. The V gene is TRBV15, the J gene TRBJ2-6, with TRBD1 matching over 8 bases. The V gene's germline CDR1 is LNHNV and CDR2 YYDKDF (reference sequence). This CDR3 region has 18 residues. The V gene end was trimmed by 0 bases and the J gene end by 3 bases; junction bases not matched to a gene: 7.

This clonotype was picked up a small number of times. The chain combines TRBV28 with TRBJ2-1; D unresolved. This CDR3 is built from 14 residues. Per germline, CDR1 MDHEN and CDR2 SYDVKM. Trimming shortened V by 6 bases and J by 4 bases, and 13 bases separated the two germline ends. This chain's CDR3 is CASSRIWAYNEQFF. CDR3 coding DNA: TGTGCCAGCAGCCGGATATGGGCTTACAATGAGCAGTTCTTC. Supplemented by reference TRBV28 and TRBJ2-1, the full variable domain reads DVKVTQSSRYLVKRTGEKVFLECVQDMDHENMFWYRQDPGLGLRLIYFSYDVKMKEKGDIPEGYSVSREKKERFSLILESASTNQTSMYLCASSRIWAYNEQFFGPGTRLTVL.

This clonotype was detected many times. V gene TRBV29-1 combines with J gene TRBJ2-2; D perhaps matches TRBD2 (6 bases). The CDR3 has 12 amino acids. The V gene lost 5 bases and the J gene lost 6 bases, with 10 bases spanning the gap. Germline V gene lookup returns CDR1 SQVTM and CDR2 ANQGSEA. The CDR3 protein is CSVLAEAGELFF. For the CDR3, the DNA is TGCAGCGTTTTAGCGGAGGCCGGGGAGCTGTTTTTT.

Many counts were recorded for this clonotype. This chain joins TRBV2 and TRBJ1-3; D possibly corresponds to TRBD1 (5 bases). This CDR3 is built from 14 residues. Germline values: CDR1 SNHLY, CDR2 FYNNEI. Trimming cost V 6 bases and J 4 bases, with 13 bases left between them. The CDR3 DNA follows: TGTGCCAGCAGCCCAAACCCAGGGGGAAACACCATATATTTT. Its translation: CASSPNPGGNTIYF. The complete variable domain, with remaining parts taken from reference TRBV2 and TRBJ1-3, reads EPEVTQTPSHQVTQMGQEVILRCVPISNHLYFYWYRQILGQKVEFLVSFYNNEISEKSEIFDDQFSVERPDGSNFTLKIRSTKLEDSAMYFCASSPNPGGNTIYFGEGSWLTVV.

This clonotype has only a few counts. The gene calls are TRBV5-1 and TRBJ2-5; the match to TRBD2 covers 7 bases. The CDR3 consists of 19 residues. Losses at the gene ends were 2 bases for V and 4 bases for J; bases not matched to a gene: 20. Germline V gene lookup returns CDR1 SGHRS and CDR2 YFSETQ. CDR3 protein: CASSLLVIAGGPGGETQYF. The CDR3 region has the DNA TGCGCCAGCAGCTTACTGGTAATAGCGGGCGGGCCGGGAGGAGAGACCCAGTACTTC.

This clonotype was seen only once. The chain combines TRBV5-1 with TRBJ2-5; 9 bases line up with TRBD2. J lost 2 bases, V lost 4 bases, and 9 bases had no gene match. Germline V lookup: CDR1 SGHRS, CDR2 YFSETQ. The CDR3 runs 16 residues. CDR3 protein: CASSPRLSGSQETQYF. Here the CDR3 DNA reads TGCGCCAGCAGCCCCCGGCTTAGCGGGAGTCAAGAGACCCAGTACTTC.

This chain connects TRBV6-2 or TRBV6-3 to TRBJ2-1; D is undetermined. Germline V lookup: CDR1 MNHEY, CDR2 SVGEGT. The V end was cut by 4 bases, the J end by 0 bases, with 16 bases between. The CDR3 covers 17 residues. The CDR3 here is CASSSAVSHLSYNEQFF. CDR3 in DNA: TGTGCCAGCAGTTCCGCCGTATCCCACCTCTCCTACAATGAGCAGTTCTTC.

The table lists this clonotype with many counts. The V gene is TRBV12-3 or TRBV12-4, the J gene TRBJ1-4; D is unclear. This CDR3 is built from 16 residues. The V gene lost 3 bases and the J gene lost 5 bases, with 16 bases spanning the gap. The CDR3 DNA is TGTGCCAGCAGTTTGAACCCCTCGGGTTTGAATGAAAAACTGTTTTTT. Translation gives CASSLNPSGLNEKLFF.

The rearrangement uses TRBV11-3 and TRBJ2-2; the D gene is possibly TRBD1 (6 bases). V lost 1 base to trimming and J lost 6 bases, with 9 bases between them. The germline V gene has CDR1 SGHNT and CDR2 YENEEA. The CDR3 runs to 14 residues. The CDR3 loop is CASSLGQAPGELFF. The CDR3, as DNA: TGTGCCAGCAGCTTAGGACAGGCCCCCGGGGAGCTGTTTTTT. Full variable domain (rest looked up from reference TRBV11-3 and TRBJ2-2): EAGVVQSPRYKIIEKKQPVAFWCNPISGHNTLYWYLQNLGQGPELLIRYENEEAVDDSQLPKDRFSAERLKGVDSTLKIQPAELGDSAVYLCASSLGQAPGELFFGEGSRLTVL.

CDR3 bases: TGCGCCAGCACCGGATGGGAGGGCTCAGGGGAGCTGTTTTTT. Translated, it gives CASTGWEGSGELFF. The chain uses TRBV10-2 and TRBJ2-2; 7 bases are a match to TRBD2. The CDR3 runs to 14 residues. Germline lookup yields CDR1 WSHSY and CDR2 SAAADI. Trimming took 7 bases from V and 8 from J; bases not matched to a gene: 10.

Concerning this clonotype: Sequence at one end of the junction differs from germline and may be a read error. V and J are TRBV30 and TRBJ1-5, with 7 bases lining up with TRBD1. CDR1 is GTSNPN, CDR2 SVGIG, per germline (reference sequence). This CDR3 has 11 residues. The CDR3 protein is CAWSGGGRVLF. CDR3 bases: TGTGCCTGGAGTGGAGGGGGCCGGGTATTATTT.

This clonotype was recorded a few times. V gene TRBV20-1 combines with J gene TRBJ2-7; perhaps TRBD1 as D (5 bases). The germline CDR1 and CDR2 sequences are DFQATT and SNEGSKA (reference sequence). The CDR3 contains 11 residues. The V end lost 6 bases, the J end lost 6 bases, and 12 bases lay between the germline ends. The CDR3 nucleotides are TGCAGTGCAAACACAGGATTCGAGCAGTACTTC. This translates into CSANTGFEQYF.

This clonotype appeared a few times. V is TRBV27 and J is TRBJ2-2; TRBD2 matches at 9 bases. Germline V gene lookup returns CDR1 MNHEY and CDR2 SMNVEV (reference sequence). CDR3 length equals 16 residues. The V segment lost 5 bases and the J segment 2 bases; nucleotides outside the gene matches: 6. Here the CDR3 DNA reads TGTGCCAGCAGTCCACAGCGGGAGGTTAACACCGGGGAGCTGTTTTTT. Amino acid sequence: CASSPQREVNTGELFF.

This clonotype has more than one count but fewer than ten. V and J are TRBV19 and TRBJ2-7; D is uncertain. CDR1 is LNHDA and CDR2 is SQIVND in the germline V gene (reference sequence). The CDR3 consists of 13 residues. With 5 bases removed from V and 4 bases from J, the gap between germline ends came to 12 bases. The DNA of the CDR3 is TGTGCCAGTAGTTCGGACCTTTATTACGAGCAGTACTTC. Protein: CASSSDLYYEQYF.

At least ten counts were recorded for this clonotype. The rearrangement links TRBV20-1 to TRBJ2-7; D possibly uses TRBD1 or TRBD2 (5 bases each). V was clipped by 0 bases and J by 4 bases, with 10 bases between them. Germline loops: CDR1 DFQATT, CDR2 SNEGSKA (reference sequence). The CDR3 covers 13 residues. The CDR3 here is CSARESGRYEQYF. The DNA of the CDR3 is TGCAGTGCTAGAGAATCGGGACGATACGAGCAGTACTTC.

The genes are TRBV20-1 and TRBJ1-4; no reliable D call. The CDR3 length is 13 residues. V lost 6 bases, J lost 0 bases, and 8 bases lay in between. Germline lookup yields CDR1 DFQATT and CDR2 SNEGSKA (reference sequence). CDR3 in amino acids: CSAHRTTNEKLFF. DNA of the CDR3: TGCAGTGCCCACAGAACAACTAATGAAAAACTGTTTTTT.